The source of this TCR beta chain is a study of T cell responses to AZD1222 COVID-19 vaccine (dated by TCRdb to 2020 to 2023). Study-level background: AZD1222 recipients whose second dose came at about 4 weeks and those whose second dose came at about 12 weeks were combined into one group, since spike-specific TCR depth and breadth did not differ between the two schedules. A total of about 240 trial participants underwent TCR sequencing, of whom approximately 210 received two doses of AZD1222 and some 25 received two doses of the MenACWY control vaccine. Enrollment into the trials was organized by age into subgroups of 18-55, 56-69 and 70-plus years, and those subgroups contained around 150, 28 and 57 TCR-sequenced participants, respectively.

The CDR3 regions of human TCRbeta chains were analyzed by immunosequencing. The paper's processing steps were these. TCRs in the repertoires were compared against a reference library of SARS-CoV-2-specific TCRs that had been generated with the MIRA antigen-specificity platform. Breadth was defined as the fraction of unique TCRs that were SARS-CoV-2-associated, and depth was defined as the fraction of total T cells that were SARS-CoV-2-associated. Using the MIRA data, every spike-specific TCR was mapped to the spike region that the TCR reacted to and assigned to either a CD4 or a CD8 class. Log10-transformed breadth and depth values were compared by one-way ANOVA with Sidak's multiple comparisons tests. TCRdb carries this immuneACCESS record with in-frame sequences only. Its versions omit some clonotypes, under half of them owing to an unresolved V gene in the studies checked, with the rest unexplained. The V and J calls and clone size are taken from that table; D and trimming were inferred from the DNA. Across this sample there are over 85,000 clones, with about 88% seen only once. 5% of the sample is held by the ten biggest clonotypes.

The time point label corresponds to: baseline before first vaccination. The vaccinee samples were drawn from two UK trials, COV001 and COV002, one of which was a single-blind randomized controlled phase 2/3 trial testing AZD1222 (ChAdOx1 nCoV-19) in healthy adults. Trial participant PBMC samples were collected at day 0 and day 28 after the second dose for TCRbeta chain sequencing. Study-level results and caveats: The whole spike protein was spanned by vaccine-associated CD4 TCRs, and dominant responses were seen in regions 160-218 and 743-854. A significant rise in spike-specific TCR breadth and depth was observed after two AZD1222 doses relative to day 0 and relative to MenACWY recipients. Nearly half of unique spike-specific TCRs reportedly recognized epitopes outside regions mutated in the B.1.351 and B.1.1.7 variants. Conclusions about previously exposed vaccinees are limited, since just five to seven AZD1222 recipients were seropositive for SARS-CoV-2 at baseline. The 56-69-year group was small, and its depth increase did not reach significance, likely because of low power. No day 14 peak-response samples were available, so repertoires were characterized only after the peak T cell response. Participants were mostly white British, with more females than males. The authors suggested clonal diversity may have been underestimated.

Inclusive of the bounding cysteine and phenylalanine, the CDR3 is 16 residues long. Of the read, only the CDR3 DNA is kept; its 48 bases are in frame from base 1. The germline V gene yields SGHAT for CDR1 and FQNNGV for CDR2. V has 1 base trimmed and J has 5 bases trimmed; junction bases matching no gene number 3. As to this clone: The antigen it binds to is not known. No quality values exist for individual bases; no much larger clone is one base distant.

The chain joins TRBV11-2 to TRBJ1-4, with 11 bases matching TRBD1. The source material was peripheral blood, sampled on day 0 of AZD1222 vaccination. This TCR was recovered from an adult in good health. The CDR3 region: CASSLARDRGNEKLFF. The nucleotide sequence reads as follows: TGTGCCAGCAGCTTAGCGAGGGACAGGGGGAATGAAAAACTGTTTTTT.